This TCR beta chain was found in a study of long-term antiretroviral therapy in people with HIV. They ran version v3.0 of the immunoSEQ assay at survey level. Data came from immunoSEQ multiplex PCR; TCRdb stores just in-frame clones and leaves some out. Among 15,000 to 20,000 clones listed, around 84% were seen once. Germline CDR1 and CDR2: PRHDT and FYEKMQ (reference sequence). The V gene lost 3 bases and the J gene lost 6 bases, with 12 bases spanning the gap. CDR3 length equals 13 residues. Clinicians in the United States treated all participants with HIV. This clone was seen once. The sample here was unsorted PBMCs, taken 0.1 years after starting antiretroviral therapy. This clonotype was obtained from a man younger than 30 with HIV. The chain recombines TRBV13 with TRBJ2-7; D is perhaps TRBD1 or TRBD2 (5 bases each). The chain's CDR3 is CASSFDGALEQYF. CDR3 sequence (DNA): TGTGCCAGCAGCTTCGACGGGGCCCTCGAGCAGTACTTC.